Each of the 14 T cell receptor beta chains below was sequenced from the same sample in a study of blood T cell repertoires in COVID-19. Produced via immunoSEQ multiplex PCR; TCRdb's table is partial and in-frame only. The sample holds a few hundred thousand clones; 70% to 90% are singletons and the top ten take roughly a sixth. The sequenced sample was peripheral blood. The receptors derive from a man in his fifties with COVID-19, enrolled during active disease.

The CDR3 DNA reads as TGTGCCAGCAGCCCGGGACTAGCGGGAGCCTACGAGCAGTACTTC. Translating gives CASSPGLAGAYEQYF. The V and J genes are TRBV5-6 and TRBJ2-7; 14 bases line up with TRBD2. This CDR3 is 15 amino acids long. Germline V lookup: CDR1 SGHDT, CDR2 YYEEEE. Germline trimming cut 4 bases from V and 2 bases from J; bases unmatched to any gene: 2.

This clone came up once. The chain employs TRBV7-6 and TRBJ1-4, with 8 bases matching TRBD1. Germline V CDR1 and CDR2: SGHVS, FNYEAQ. V lost 5 bases to trimming and J lost 0 bases; unmatched junction nucleotides: 11. CDR3 length equals 18 residues. CDR3 bases: TGTGCCAGCAGCCCCGATGGGACAGGCCGTGCAACTAATGAAAAACTGTTTTTT. This encodes CASSPDGTGRATNEKLFF.

V gene TRBV7-2 combines with J gene TRBJ1-1, with D unclear. CDR1 and CDR2 (germline): SGHTA, FQGNSA. The CDR3 has 14 residues. Trimming cost V 5 bases and J 4 bases, with 14 bases left between them. The CDR3, as DNA: TGTGCCAGCAGCGTTACAGAGAGAGTCACTGAAGCTTTCTTT. Amino acid sequence: CASSVTERVTEAFF.

The CDR3 region is CASSLVAQGAQYF. The DNA for the CDR3 is TGTGCCAGCAGCTTGGTAGCCCAGGGGGCCCAGTACTTC. V usage is TRBV5-6 and J usage is TRBJ2-5; 7 bases map to TRBD1. Trimming at V came to 0 bases and at J to 9 bases, leaving 5 bases not matched to a gene. The CDR3 totals 13 residues. Per germline, CDR1 SGHDT and CDR2 YYEEEE.

This chain connects TRBV5-8 to TRBJ1-1; 9 bases match TRBD1. CDR1 and CDR2 (germline): SGHTS, YDEGEE. V gave up 4 bases and J gave up 4 bases; unmatched junction bases: 2. This CDR3 has 13 residues. The CDR3 coding sequence is TGTGCCAGCAGCAAGGACAGGGGCACTGAAGCTTTCTTT. Protein: CASSKDRGTEAFF.

This clone was observed many times. V gene TRBV9 combines with J gene TRBJ1-2; tentatively, D is TRBD1 (5 bases). V gave up 0 bases and J gave up 8 bases, with 14 bases separating them. There are 14 residues in the CDR3. Per germline, CDR1 SGDLS and CDR2 YYNGEE. The CDR3 protein is CASSVGRGLRGYTF. CDR3 DNA: TGTGCCAGCAGCGTAGGGAGGGGTCTGAGGGGCTACACCTTC.

The V call is TRBV7-9, the J call TRBJ1-2; D is perhaps TRBD1 (5 bases). CDR3 length equals 16 residues. Germline-derived CDR1 and CDR2 are SEHNR and FQNEAQ (reference sequence). V was shortened by 4 bases and J by 3 bases, with 18 bases between the two germline ends. The CDR3 bases are TGTGCCAGCAGCTCCCAAATGCATGGCAGGGACTATGGCTACACCTTC. It codes for CASSSQMHGRDYGYTF.

The chain carries TRBV2 and TRBJ2-2; D is unresolved. The V end lost 5 bases, the J end lost 5 bases, and 15 bases lay between the germline ends. CDR3 length: 15 residues. In germline, CDR1 is SNHLY, CDR2 FYNNEI. Here the CDR3 reads CASSSVVVGTGELFF. For the CDR3, the DNA is TGTGCCAGCAGTTCGGTGGTGGTTGGTACCGGGGAGCTGTTTTTT.

The rearrangement joins TRBV7-3 to TRBJ2-7; maybe TRBD2 (6 bases). The V gene's germline CDR1 is SGHTA and CDR2 FQGTGA. The CDR3 has 15 amino acids. V was trimmed by 4 bases and J by 0 bases, leaving 13 bases between them. The CDR3 DNA is TGTGCCAGCAGCTCCCGAGCGGGCACCTCCTACGAGCAGTACTTC. This translates into CASSSRAGTSYEQYF.

This chain links TRBV5-1 with TRBJ2-2, with D maybe TRBD2 (6 bases). The CDR3 runs to 15 residues. Germline V gene lookup returns CDR1 SGHRS and CDR2 YFSETQ. Trimming left V 0 bases short and J 5 bases short, with 11 bases between. The CDR3, as DNA: TGCGCCAGCAGCTTGGCGGGGGATAATACCGGGGAGCTGTTTTTT. Its protein is CASSLAGDNTGELFF.

Here the CDR3 reads CASSPTLAGGPSDTQYF. Written as DNA, the CDR3 is TGTGCCAGCAGCCCCACGCTAGCGGGAGGGCCCTCAGATACGCAGTATTTT. The V gene is TRBV3-1 (or the pseudogene TRBV3-2), the J gene TRBJ2-3, with 12 bases fitting TRBD2. Trimming cost V 4 bases and J 4 bases; bases outside gene matches: 9. Germline CDR1 LGHDT, CDR2 YNNKEL (reference sequence). This CDR3 has 17 residues.

This clone appeared once. This chain links TRBV5-1 with TRBJ2-2, with a possible D match to TRBD2 (6 bases). Germline-derived CDR1 and CDR2 are SGHRS and YFSETQ. Trimming pared 5 bases from V and 4 bases from J, leaving 18 bases between. The CDR3 extends over 16 amino acids. The CDR3 sequence: CASRGGGLARTGELFF. CDR3 DNA sequence: TGCGCCAGCAGAGGAGGAGGGCTAGCGCGCACCGGGGAGCTGTTTTTT. The entire variable domain, with the rest obtained from reference TRBV5-1 and TRBJ2-2, is as follows: KAGVTQTPRYLIKTRGQQVTLSCSPISGHRSVSWYQQTPGQGLQFLFEYFSETQRNKGNFPGRFSGRQFSNSRSEMNVSTLELGDSALYLCASRGGGLARTGELFFGEGSRLTVL.

This clone was seen a single time. This chain joins TRBV12-5 and TRBJ1-2; 8 positions agree with TRBD1. Trimming at V came to 6 bases and at J to 4 bases, leaving 4 bases not matched to a gene. Germline V gene data show CDR1 as LGHNT and CDR2 as FRNRAP. This CDR3 comprises 13 residues. CDR3 in DNA: TGTGCTAGTGGCTTAGGACAGGGCTATGGCTACACCTTC. Its protein product is CASGLGQGYGYTF.

This sequence joins TRBV19 and TRBJ1-2, with 7 nucleotides matching TRBD1. The CDR3 consists of 14 residues. J gave up 7 bases and V 4 bases, and 9 bases lay outside the gene matches. CDR1 and CDR2 (germline): LNHDA, SQIVND (reference sequence). The CDR3 loop reads CASSRTGAVGGYTF. Here the CDR3 DNA reads TGTGCCAGTAGTAGAACAGGGGCCGTGGGTGGCTACACCTTC. The full variable domain, in which reference TRBV19 and TRBJ1-2 provide the parts outside the CDR3, is DGGITQSPKYLFRKEGQNVTLSCEQNLNHDAMYWYRQDPGQGLRLIYYSQIVNDFQKGDIAEGYSVSREKKESFPLTVTSAQKNPTAFYLCASSRTGAVGGYTFGSGTRLTVV.